A single sample is the source of the 16 T cell receptor beta chains below, sequenced in a study of human T cells and chemical hapten exposure. TCRdb re-called the RACE reads through MiXCR, storing one row per CDR3 protein. The sample consists of 380,000 or so distinct CDR3 sequences, approximately 5% of them appearing once. Time point meaning: pre-sensitization, week 0. This sample's treatment: therapeutic diphenylcyclopropenone sensitization with weekly scalp DPC. This specimen was whole blood, taken in connection with sensitization to the hapten diphenylcyclopropenone (DPC). Receptor source: a woman aged 18-29 years with alopecia areata. Some clones in this sample may be carry-over from other donors' samples.

In the case of this clonotype: A clone one base away is much larger, so this may be a read error. CDR3 residues: CSVDKGPTGNTIYF. Written as DNA, the CDR3 is TGCAGCGTTGACAAGGGACCAACTGGAAACACCATATATTTT. The chain couples TRBV29-1 to TRBJ1-3; possibly TRBD1 for D (5 bases). CDR3 length equals 14 residues. Germline CDR1 and CDR2: SQVTM and ANQGSEA. Between the trimmed V and J ends, which lost 3 bases and 2 bases, there was a span of 11 bases. Full variable domain (outside the CDR3, taken from reference TRBV29-1 and TRBJ1-3): SAVISQKPSRDICQRGTSLTIQCQVDSQVTMMFWYRQQPGQSLTLIATANQGSEATYESGFVIDKFPISRPNLTFSTLTVSNMSPEDSSIYLCSVDKGPTGNTIYFGEGSWLTVV.

This clonotype was seen at least ten times. The chain recombines TRBV6-4 with TRBJ2-6; D may correspond to TRBD1 or TRBD2 (6 bases each). This CDR3 region has 21 residues. Germline-derived CDR1 and CDR2 are MRHNA and SNTAGT. V shed 2 bases and J shed 0 bases, with 23 bases lying between them. CDR3 loop: CASSDGGGTNPGLSGANVLTF. CDR3 in DNA: TGTGCCAGCAGTGACGGGGGCGGGACCAACCCTGGACTCTCTGGGGCCAACGTCCTGACTTTC.

This clonotype has ten or more counts. V usage is TRBV7-9 and J usage is TRBJ1-1; D call uncertain. The V gene's germline CDR1 is SEHNR and CDR2 FQNEAQ (reference sequence). The germline V and J ends were trimmed by 2 bases and 1 base, with 11 bases remaining between them. This CDR3 spans 15 amino acids. Written as DNA, the CDR3 is TGTGCCAGCAGCTTAAGACCCACCACGAACACTGAAGCTTTCTTT. Protein sequence: CASSLRPTTNTEAFF.

In its sample, this clonotype was seen a few times. This chain uses TRBV4-2 with TRBJ2-5, with 9 bases fitting TRBD1. Germline V gene data show CDR1 as LGHNA and CDR2 as YNFKEQ. The CDR3 covers 13 residues. With 6 bases clipped from V and 5 bases from J, the junction kept 4 bases outside the gene matches. CDR3 region: CASRGTGNETQYF. CDR3 bases: TGTGCCAGCAGGGGGACAGGGAACGAGACCCAGTACTTC.

The chain recombines TRBV3-1 with TRBJ1-5, with unresolved D. V was clipped by 1 base and J by 8 bases, with 9 bases between them. Germline loops: CDR1 LGHDT, CDR2 YNNKEL (reference sequence). The CDR3 runs to 13 residues. The DNA for the CDR3 is TGTGCCAGCAGCCAAGGCCTCAAGGAGCCCCAGCATTTT. Amino acids: CASSQGLKEPQHF.

In its sample, this clonotype was seen a few times. The genes are TRBV4-3 and TRBJ2-5; D possibly corresponds to TRBD2 (6 bases). V was cut by 0 bases and J by 7 bases, with 18 bases left in between. CDR3 length equals 16 residues. CDR1 LGHNA and CDR2 YSLEER come from the germline V gene. The CDR3, as DNA: TGCGCCAGCAGCCAAGATCCTGGGGCACCGGAGGGGACCCAGTACTTC. Translated: CASSQDPGAPEGTQYF.

The chain combines TRBV12-3 or TRBV12-4 with TRBJ2-1; TRBD2 matches 8 bases. CDR3 length: 13 residues. The trim removed 6 bases at V and 9 bases at J, leaving 7 bases unmatched. The CDR3 here is CASSPRLASEQFF. The CDR3 DNA sequence: TGTGCCAGCAGCCCCCGACTAGCGAGTGAGCAGTTCTTC.

The chain carries TRBV9 and TRBJ1-5; D not certain. Trimming pared 0 bases from V and 8 bases from J, leaving 9 bases between. CDR1 is SGDLS and CDR2 is YYNGEE in the germline V gene. The CDR3 runs to 13 residues. CDR3 protein: CASSVAPAEPQHF. DNA of the CDR3: TGTGCCAGCAGCGTAGCCCCGGCAGAGCCCCAGCATTTT.

V is TRBV21-1 and J is TRBJ1-4; TRBD1, the table's D call, was not compared with the DNA. TRBV21-1 is given as a pseudogene. The CDR3 is 17 residues long. The CDR3 nucleotides read TGTGCCAGCAGCAAAACCCCCCGGGCGGGGGATGGTGAAAAACTGTTTTTT. It codes for CASSKTPRAGDGEKLFF.

This clonotype was observed many times. The chain couples TRBV11-1 to TRBJ2-3; 7 nucleotides agree with TRBD2. The CDR3 covers 15 residues. The V and J ends lost 5 bases and 4 bases, in that order; junction bases with no gene match: 9. Germline CDR1 reads SGHAT; CDR2 reads FQDESV (reference sequence). The CDR3 DNA reads TGTGCCAGCAGCCCGAGCGGGGTCGAGGCAGATACGCAGTATTTT. Residues: CASSPSGVEADTQYF.

This clonotype has more than one count but fewer than ten. The chain combines TRBV27 with TRBJ1-6; D is uncertain. Germline V gene sequence: CDR1 MNHEY, CDR2 SMNVEV (reference sequence). V shed 6 bases and J shed 10 bases, with 13 bases lying between them. The CDR3 consists of 13 residues. The CDR3 loop reads CASRRLTVSPLHF. The CDR3 nucleotides are TGTGCCAGCAGAAGACTCACAGTCTCACCCCTCCACTTT.

This clonotype has ten or more counts. The CDR3 region has the DNA TGTGCCAGCAGCCCATGGACAGGGCACGCTGAAGCTTTCTTT. Its protein product is CASSPWTGHAEAFF. The rearrangement uses TRBV7-9 and TRBJ1-1; TRBD1 agrees at 8 bases. The CDR3 loop spans 14 amino acids. Per the germline V gene, CDR1 is SEHNR and CDR2 is FQNEAQ (reference sequence). V was clipped by 5 bases and J by 6 bases; unmatched bases: 8.

This clonotype was observed a handful of times. CDR3 coding DNA: TGTGCCAGCGGCACGCCGGGGGGCGGAAGGGATACGCAGTATTTT. Translated, it gives CASGTPGGGRDTQYF. J is TRBJ2-3 and V is TRBV7-2; a weak D match, TRBD2 (7 bases). Germline lookup yields CDR1 SGHTA and CDR2 FQGNSA. This CDR3 contains 15 residues. V was pared by 8 bases and J by 6 bases, with 21 bases between.

This clonotype was counted ten times or more. The chain has TRBV3-1 and TRBJ1-2, with unresolved D. This CDR3 has 12 residues. Germline values: CDR1 LGHDT, CDR2 YNNKEL (reference sequence). V gave up 2 bases and J gave up 7 bases, with 8 bases separating them. The CDR3 DNA reads TGTGCCAGCAGCCAAACGATGGCTGGCTACACCTTC. This gives the protein CASSQTMAGYTF.

The chain has TRBV28 and TRBJ1-3; a weak D match, TRBD1 (5 bases). Germline-derived CDR1 and CDR2 are MDHEN and SYDVKM. The CDR3 loop spans 14 amino acids. V was trimmed by 5 bases and J by 3 bases, leaving 11 bases between them. The CDR3 sequence: CASSPQGGGNTIYF. The DNA for the CDR3 is TGTGCCAGCAGTCCCCAGGGAGGTGGAAACACCATATATTTT.

J is TRBJ1-2 and V is TRBV7-9, with no clear D. This CDR3 spans 15 amino acids. The V end lost 0 bases, the J end lost 4 bases, and 12 bases lay between the germline ends. Germline loops: CDR1 SEHNR, CDR2 FQNEAQ (reference sequence). For the CDR3, the DNA is TGTGCCAGCAGCTTAGCCCCCCGGGCCCTCTATGGCTACACCTTC. Its translation: CASSLAPRALYGYTF.